This TCR beta chain stems from a study of vaccination and CD4 T cells after COVID-19. Study overall: Once diagnosed, patients had post-COVID samples drawn a median approximately 100 days later (range 35 to 161). A median of around 70 days (range 14 to 241) separated dose two from the taking of post-vaccine samples. Study-wide results and caveats: The study found that a median 86.3% of reactive clones in convalescent patients appeared only post-vaccination. SARS-CoV-2-reactive clonotypes rose nonsignificantly, with the median going from roughly 19 to 38.

Regarding this clonotype: Its specificity is not known.

TCRdb reprocessed the PCR reads via MiXCR and lists one record per CDR3 protein. The data show about 19,000 distinct CDR3 sequences, with roughly 60% seen just once and approximately 1% held by the top ten. Source: CD4+ T cells from blood, taken before SARS-CoV-2 vaccination. The origin of this receptor is a human donor who had recovered from COVID-19.

The CDR3 loop is CAINTGLEGTDTQYF. The CDR3 nucleotides are TGTGCCATCAACACGGGACTAGAGGGCACAGATACGCAGTATTTT. The chain couples TRBV10-3 to TRBJ2-3; 8 positions match TRBD2. There are 15 residues in the CDR3. Trimming removed 7 bases from V and 1 base from J; junction bases left unmatched: 7. CDR1 is ENHRY, CDR2 SYGVKD, per germline.